The clone carrying this T cell receptor beta chain was detected many times. What it binds is unknown. These data are taken from a study of regulatory T cells in long-lasting Graves disease. HTBI primers from iRepertoire and Arm-PCR of CDR3 regions yielded the TCR beta libraries. TCRdb re-derived calls from the multiplex PCR reads in MiXCR, one entry per CDR3 protein. This sample has fewer than 500,000 distinct CDR3 sequences, with 16% found just once. In germline, CDR1 is KGHDR, CDR2 SFDVKD. After removal of 4 bases from V and 12 bases from J, the junction contained 7 bases not matched to a gene. The CDR3 has 14 amino acids. Study-level results: Preferential use of TRBV28, TRBJ1-2 and TRBJ2-5 was seen in persistent disease.

Time point: newly diagnosed GD, antithyroid drugs for less than 3 months. Extracted RNA from PBMCs served as the source of the TCR library. This sample also appeared in a second study, on T cells in Graves' hyperthyroidism and ophthalmopathy. That investigation notes: It was uncontrolled infection, other autoimmune disease, pregnancy or lactation that excluded patients.

The TCR sequence derives from a man aged 35 to 55 with Graves disease. Sequencing used peripheral blood mononuclear cells (PBMCs), obtained at new diagnosis, from a patient treated with antithyroid drugs. The chain recombines TRBV24-1 with TRBJ2-1, with 11 positions matching TRBD2. The CDR3: CATSESGTSGPQFF. The CDR3 DNA is TGTGCCACCAGTGAATCCGGGACTAGCGGACCGCAGTTCTTC.